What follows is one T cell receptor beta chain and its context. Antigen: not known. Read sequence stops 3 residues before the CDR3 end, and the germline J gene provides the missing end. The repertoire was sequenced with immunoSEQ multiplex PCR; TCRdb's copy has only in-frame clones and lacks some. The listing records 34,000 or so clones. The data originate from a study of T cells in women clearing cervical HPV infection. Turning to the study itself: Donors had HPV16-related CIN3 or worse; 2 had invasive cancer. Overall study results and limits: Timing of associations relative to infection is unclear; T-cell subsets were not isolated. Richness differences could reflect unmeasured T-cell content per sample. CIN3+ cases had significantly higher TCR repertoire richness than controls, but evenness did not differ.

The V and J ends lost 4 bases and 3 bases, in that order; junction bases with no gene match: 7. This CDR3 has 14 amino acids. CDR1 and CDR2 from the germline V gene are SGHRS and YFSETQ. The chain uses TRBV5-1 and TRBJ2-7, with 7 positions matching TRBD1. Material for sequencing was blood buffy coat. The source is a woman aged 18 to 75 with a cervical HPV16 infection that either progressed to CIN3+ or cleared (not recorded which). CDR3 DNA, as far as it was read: TGCGCCAGCAGCGCCGGGACAGCCCTCTACGAG. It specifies CASSAGTALYE. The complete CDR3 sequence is CASSAGTALYEQYF.